This T cell receptor beta chain was identified during a study of T-cell reconstitution after alpha-beta-depleted transplantation in children. Unique molecular identifiers tagged the TCRbeta library. TCRdb fed the PCR reads into MiXCR, producing one record per CDR3 protein. The profile shows about 230,000 distinct CDR3 sequences, around 9.6% of them singletons. This CDR3 has 17 amino acids. V lost 1 base, J lost 0 bases, and 15 bases lay in between. The TCR comes from a human donor who donated a stem cell graft to a child with acute lymphoblastic leukemia. The rearrangement uses TRBV12-3 or TRBV12-4 and TRBJ1-1; possibly TRBD1 for D (5 bases). Here the sequenced sample was PBMCs from the stem cell graft donor, taken from the stem cell graft. This chain's CDR3 is CASSLEGWGELNTEAFF. In DNA form, the CDR3 reads TGTGCCAGCAGTTTAGAGGGATGGGGGGAACTGAACACTGAAGCTTTCTTT.